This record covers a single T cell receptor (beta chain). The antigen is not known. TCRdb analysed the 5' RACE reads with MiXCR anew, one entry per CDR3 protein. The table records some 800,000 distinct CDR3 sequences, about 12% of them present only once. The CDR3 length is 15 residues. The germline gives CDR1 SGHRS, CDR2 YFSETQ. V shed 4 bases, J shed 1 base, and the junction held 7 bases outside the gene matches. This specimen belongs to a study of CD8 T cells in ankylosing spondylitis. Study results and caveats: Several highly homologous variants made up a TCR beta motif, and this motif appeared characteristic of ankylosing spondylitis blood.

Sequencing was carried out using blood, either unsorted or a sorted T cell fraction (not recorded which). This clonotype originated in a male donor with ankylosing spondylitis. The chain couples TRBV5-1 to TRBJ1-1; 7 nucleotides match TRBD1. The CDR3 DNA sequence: TGCGCCAGCAGCCCAGGAGGACAGGAGAACACTGAAGCTTTCTTT. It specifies CASSPGGQENTEAFF.